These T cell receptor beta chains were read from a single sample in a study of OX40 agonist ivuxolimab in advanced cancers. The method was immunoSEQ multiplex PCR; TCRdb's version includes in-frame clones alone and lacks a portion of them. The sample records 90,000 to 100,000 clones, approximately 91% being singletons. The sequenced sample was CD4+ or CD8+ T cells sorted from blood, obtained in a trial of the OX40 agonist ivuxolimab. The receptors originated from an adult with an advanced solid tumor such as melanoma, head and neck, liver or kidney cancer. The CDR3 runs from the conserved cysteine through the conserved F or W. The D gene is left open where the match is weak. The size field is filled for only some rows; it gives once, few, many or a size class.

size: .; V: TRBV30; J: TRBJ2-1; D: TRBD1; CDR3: CAWSHRDRVSNEQFF; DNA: TGTGCCTGGAGCCACCGGGACAGGGTTAGCAATGAGCAGTTCTTC
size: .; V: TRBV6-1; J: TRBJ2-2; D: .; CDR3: CASSEVQNTGELFF; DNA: TGTGCCAGCAGTGAAGTCCAGAACACCGGGGAGCTGTTTTTT
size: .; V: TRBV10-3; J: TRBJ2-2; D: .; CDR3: CAISEVGVTGELFF; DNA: TGTGCCATCAGTGAGGTGGGGGTCACCGGGGAGCTGTTTTTT
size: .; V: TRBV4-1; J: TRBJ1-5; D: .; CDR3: CASSQDPTGNQPQHF; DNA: TGCGCCAGCAGCCAAGATCCCACAGGCAATCAGCCCCAGCATTTT
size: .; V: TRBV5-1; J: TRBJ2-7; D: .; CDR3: CASSLDASYEQYF; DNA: TGCGCCAGCAGCTTGGATGCTTCATACGAGCAGTACTTC
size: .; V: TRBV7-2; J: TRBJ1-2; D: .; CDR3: CASSLAGPRNYGYTF; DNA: TGTGCCAGCAGCTTAGCGGGTCCTCGTAACTATGGCTACACCTTC
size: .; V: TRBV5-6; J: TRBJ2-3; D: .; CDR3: CASSLEGVLDTQYF; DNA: TGTGCCAGCAGCTTGGAGGGGGTCCTGGATACGCAGTATTTT
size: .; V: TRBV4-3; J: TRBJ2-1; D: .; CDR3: CASSQTFLSSYNEQFF; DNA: TGCGCCAGCAGCCAGACTTTTTTAAGCTCCTACAATGAGCAGTTCTTC
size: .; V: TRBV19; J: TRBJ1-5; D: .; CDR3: CASSFGRLNQPQHF; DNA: TGTGCCAGTAGTTTTGGCCGGCTAAATCAGCCCCAGCATTTT
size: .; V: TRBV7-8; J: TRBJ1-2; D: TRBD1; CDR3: CASSLQDRAYGYTF; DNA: TGTGCCAGCAGCTTACAGGACAGGGCCTATGGCTACACCTTC
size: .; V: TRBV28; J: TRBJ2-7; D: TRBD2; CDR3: CASSSPGLAGVREQYF; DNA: TGTGCCAGCAGTTCCCCTGGACTAGCGGGAGTCCGCGAGCAGTACTTC
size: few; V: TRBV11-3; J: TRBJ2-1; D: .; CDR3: CASSLDQGGSVRHNEQFF; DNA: TGTGCCAGCAGCTTAGATCAGGGGGGTTCGGTTCGGCACAATGAGCAGTTCTTC
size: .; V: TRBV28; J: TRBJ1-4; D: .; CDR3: CASSSGEVGLSEKLFF; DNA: TGTGCCAGCAGCTCTGGAGAAGTGGGACTTAGTGAAAAACTGTTTTTT
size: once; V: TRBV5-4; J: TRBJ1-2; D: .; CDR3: CASSLVADQTYGYTF; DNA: TGTGCCAGCAGCTTGGTGGCAGATCAAACCTATGGCTACACCTTC
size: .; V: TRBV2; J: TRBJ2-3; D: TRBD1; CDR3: CASSVYGTGRVGTQYF; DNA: TGTGCCAGCAGTGTATATGGGACAGGGAGAGTTGGGACGCAGTATTTT
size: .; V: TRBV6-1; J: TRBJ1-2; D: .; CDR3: CASSAGGAQMNYGYTF; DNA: TGTGCCAGCAGTGCCGGAGGGGCGCAGATGAACTATGGCTACACCTTC
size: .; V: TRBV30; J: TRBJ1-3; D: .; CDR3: CAWNVATGNTIYF; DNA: TGTGCCTGGAACGTAGCGACTGGAAACACCATATATTTT
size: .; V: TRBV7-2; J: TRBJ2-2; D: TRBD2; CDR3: CASSLVLAGGPEAGELFF; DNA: TGTGCCAGCAGCTTAGTTCTAGCGGGAGGGCCGGAGGCCGGGGAGCTGTTTTTT